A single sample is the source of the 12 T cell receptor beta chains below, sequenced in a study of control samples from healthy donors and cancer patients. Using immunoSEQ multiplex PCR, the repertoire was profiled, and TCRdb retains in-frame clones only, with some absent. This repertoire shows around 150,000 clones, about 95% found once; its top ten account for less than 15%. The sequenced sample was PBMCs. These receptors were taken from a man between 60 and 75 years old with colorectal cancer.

CDR3 region: CASSPAPNESGELFF. The CDR3, as DNA: TGTGCCAGCAGCCCTGCTCCTAACGAATCCGGGGAGCTGTTTTTT. The chain recombines TRBV7-2 with TRBJ2-2; no clear D. Per germline, CDR1 SGHTA and CDR2 FQGNSA. With 5 bases removed from V and 6 bases from J, the gap between germline ends came to 16 bases. This CDR3 spans 15 amino acids.

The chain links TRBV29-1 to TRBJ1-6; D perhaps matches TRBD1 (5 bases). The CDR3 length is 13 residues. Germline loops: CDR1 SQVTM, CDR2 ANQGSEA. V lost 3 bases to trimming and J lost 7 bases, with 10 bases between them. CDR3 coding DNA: TGCAGCGTTGAGGAGGGGCAAAATTCACCCCTCCACTTT. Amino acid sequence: CSVEEGQNSPLHF.

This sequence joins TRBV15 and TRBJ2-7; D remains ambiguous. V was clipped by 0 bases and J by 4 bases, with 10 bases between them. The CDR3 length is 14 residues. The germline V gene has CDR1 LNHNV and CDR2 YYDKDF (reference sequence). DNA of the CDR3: TGTGCCACCAGCAGAGAAGGGCACAGATACGAGCAGTACTTC. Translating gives CATSREGHRYEQYF.

The CDR3 here is CASSGQRIGSLSYEQYF. The CDR3 nucleotides read TGCGCCAGCAGTGGTCAAAGGATTGGGTCCCTCTCCTACGAGCAGTACTTC. The chain joins TRBV10-1 to TRBJ2-7, with D unclear. The germline gives CDR1 WNHNN, CDR2 SYGVQD (reference sequence). This CDR3 has 17 residues. Deletions cut 4 bases from V and 0 bases from J, with 19 bases between.

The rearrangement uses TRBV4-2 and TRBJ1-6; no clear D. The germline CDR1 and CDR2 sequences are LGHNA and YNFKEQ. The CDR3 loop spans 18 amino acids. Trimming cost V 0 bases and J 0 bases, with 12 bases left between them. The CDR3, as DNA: TGTGCCAGCAGCCAAGATGGGTCCAGGACCTCCTATAATTCACCCCTCCACTTT. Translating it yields CASSQDGSRTSYNSPLHF.

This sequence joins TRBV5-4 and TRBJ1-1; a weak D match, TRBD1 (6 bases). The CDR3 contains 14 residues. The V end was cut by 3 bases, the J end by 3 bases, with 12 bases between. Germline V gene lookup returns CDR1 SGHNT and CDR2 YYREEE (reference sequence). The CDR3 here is CASSYTGKDTEAFF. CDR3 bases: TGTGCCAGCAGCTACACAGGGAAAGACACTGAAGCTTTCTTT.

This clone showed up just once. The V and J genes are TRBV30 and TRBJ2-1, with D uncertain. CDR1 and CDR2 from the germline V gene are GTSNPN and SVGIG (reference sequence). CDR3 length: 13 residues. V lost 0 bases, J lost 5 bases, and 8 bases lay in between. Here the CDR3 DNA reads TGTGCCTGGAGTGTAGGGCCGGACAATGAGCAGTTCTTC. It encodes CAWSVGPDNEQFF.

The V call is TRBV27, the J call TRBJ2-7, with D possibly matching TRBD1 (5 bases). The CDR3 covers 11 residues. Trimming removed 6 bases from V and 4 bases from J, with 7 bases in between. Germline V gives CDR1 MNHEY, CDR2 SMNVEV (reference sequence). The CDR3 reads CASRQGYEQYF. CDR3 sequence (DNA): TGTGCCAGCAGGCAGGGTTACGAGCAGTACTTC.

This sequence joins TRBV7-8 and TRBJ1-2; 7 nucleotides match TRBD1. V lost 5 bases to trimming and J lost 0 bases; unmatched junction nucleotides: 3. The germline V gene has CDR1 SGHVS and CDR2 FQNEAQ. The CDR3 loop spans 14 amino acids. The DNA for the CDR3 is TGTGCCAGCAGCCTAGGGACAGCTAACTATGGCTACACCTTC. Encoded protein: CASSLGTANYGYTF.

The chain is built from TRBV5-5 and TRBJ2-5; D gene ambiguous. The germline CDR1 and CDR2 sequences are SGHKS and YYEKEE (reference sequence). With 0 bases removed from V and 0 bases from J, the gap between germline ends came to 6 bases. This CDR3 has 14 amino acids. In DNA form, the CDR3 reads TGTGCCAGCAGCTTGGACGGATACCAAGAGACCCAGTACTTC. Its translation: CASSLDGYQETQYF.

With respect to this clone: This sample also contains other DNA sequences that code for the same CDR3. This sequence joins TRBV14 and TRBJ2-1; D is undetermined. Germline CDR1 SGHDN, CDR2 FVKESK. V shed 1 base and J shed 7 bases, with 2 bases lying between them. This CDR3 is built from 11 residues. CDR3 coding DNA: TGTGCCAGCAGCCAAGGGAATGAGCAGTTCTTC. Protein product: CASSQGNEQFF.

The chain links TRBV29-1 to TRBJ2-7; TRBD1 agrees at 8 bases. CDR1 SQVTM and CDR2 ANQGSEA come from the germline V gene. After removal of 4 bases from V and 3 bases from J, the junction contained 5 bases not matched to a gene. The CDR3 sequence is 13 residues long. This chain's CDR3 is CSVGQGTHYEQYF. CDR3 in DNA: TGCAGCGTTGGACAGGGGACCCACTACGAGCAGTACTTC.